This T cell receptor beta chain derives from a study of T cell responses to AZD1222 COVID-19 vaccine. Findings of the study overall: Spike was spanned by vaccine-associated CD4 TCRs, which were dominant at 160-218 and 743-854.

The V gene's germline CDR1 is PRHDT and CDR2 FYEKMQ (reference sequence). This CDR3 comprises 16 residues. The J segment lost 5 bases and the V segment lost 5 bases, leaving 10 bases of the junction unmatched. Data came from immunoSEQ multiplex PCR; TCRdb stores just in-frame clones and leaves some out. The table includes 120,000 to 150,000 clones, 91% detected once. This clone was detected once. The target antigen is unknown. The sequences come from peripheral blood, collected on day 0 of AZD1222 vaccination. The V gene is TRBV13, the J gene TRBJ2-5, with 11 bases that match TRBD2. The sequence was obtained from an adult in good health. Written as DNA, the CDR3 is TGTGCCAGCAGCCTTAAACTAGCGGGAGAACACGAGACCCAGTACTTC. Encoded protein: CASSLKLAGEHETQYF.